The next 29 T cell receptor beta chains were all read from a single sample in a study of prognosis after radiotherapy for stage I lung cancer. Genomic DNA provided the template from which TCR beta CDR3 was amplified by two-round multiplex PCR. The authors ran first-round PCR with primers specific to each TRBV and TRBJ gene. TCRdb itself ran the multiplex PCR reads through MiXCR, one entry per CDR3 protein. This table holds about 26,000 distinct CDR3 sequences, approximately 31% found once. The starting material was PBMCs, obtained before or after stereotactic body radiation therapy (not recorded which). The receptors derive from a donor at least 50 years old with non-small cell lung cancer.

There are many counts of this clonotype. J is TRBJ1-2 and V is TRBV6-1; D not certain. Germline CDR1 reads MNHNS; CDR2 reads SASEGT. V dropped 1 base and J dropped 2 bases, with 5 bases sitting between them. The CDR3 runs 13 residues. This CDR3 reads CASSEGRNYGYTF. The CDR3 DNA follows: TGTGCCAGCAGTGAAGGGCGGAACTATGGCTACACCTTC.

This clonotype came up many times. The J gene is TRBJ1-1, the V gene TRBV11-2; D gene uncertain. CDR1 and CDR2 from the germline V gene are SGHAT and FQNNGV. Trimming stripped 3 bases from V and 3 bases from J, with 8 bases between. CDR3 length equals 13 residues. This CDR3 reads CASSFRAHTEAFF. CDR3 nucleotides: TGTGCCAGCAGCTTTAGAGCGCACACTGAAGCTTTCTTT.

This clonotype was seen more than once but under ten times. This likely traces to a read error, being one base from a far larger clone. The CDR3 DNA is TGTGCCAACAGTTATAGTCGACAGGGGAACAATGAGCAGTTCTTC. It codes for CANSYSRQGNNEQFF. The V and J genes are TRBV6-5 and TRBJ2-1, with 8 bases fitting TRBD1. The germline V gene encodes CDR1 MNHEY and CDR2 SVGAGI. This CDR3 comprises 15 residues.

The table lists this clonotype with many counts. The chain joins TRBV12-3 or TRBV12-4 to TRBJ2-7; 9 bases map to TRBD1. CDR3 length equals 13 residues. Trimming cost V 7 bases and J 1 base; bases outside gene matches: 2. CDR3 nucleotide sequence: TGTGCCAGCACCGGGACAGGGTCCTACGAGCAGTACTTC. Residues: CASTGTGSYEQYF.

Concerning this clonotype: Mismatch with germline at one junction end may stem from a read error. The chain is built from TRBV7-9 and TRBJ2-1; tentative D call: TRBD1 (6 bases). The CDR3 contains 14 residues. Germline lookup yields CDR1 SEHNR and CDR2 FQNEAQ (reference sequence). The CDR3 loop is CAGSDRDNLREQFF. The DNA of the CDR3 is TGTGCCGGCAGCGACCGGGACAACTTAAGGGAGCAGTTCTTC. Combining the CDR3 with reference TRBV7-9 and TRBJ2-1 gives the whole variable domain DTGVSQNPRHKITKRGQNVTFRCDPISEHNRLYWYRQTLGQGPEFLTYFQNEAQLEKSRLLSDRFSAERPKGSFSTLEIQRTEQGDSAMYLCAGSDRDNLREQFFGPGTRLTVL.

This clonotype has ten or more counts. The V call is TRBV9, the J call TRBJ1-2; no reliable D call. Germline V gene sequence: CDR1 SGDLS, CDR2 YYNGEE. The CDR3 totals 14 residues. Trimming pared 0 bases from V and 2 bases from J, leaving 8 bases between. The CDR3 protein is CASSVAAENYGYTF. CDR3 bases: TGTGCCAGCAGCGTAGCTGCTGAGAACTATGGCTACACCTTC.

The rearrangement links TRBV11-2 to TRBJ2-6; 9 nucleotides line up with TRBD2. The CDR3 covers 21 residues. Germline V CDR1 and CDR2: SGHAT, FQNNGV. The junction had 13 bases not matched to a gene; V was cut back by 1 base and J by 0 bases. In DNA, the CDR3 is TGTGCCAGCAGCTTAGTATTACTAGCGGGCACGATAGGCTCTGGGGCCAACGTCCTGACTTTC. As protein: CASSLVLLAGTIGSGANVLTF.

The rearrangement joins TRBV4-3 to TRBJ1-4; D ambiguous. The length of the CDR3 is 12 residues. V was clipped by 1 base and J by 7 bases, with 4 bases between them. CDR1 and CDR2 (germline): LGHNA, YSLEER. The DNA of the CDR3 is TGCGCCAGCAGCCAAGTACCTGAAAAACTGTTTTTT. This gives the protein CASSQVPEKLFF.

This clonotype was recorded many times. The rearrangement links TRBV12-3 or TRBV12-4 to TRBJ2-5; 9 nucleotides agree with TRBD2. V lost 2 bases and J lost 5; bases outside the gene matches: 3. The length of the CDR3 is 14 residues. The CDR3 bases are TGTGCCAGCAGTTTAAGGGCGGGGGGGGAGACCCAGTACTTC. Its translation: CASSLRAGGETQYF.

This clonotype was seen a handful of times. The CDR3 DNA reads TGTGCCAGCAGTCCCATCGGGGTGTCAGCCAAAAACATTCAGTACTTC. As protein: CASSPIGVSAKNIQYF. V usage is TRBV6-1 and J usage is TRBJ2-4; a possible D gene is TRBD2 (5 bases). The germline V gene has CDR1 MNHNS and CDR2 SASEGT. The CDR3 is made up of 16 amino acids. Trimming stripped 5 bases from V and 0 bases from J, with 14 bases between.

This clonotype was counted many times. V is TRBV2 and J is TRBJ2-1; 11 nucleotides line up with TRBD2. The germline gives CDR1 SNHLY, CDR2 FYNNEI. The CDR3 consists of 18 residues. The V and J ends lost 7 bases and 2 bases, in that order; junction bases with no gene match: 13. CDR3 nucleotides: TGTGCCAGCACCTGGGGTAGCGGGAGGGCCTTGGCCTACAATGAGCAGTTCTTC. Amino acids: CASTWGSGRALAYNEQFF.

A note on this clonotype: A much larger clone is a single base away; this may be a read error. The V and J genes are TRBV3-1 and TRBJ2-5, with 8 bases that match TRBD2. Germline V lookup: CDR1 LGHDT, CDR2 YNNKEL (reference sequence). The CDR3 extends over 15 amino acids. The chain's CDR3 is CASSRGGFGQETRYF. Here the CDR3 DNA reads TGTGCCAGCAGTCGGGGGGGATTTGGCCAAGAGACCCGGTACTTC.

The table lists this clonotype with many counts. CDR3 DNA: TGCGCCAGCAGCTTGGAGGCTAGCGCAGATACGCAGTATTTT. It translates to CASSLEASADTQYF. This sequence joins TRBV5-1 and TRBJ2-3, with D possibly TRBD2 on 6 matching bases. Germline-derived CDR1 and CDR2 are SGHRS and YFSETQ. This CDR3 contains 14 residues. V shed 0 bases and J shed 4 bases, with 9 bases lying between them.

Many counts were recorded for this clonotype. The CDR3 nucleotides are TGTGCCAGCAGTAAGGGACTAGCGGGCCCCGATGAGCAGTTCTTC. This codes for CASSKGLAGPDEQFF. The chain carries TRBV2 and TRBJ2-1; 12 nucleotides align to TRBD2. CDR1 and CDR2 (germline): SNHLY, FYNNEI. This CDR3 spans 15 amino acids. After removal of 5 bases from V and 8 bases from J, the junction contained 7 bases not matched to a gene.

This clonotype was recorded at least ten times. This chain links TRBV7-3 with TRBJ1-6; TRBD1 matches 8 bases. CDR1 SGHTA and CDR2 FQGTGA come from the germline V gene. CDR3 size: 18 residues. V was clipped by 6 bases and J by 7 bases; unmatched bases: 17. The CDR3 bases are TGTGCCAGCAGAGGTCAGAGGGACAGGCACTTTGAGAATTCACCCCTCCACTTT. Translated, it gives CASRGQRDRHFENSPLHF.

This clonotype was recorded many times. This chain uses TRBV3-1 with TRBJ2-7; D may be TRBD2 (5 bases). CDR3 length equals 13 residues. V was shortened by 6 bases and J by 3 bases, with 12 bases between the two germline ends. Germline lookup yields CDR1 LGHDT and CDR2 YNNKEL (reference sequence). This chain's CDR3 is CASSRRESYEQYF. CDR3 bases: TGTGCCAGCAGTCGAAGGGAGAGCTACGAGCAGTACTTC.

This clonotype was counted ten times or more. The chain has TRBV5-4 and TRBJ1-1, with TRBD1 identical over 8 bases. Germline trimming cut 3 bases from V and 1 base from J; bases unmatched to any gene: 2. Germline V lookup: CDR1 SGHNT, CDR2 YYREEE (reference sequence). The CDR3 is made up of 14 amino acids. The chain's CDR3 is CASSSGQGNTEAFF. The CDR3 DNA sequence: TGTGCCAGCAGCTCAGGACAGGGGAACACTGAAGCTTTCTTT.

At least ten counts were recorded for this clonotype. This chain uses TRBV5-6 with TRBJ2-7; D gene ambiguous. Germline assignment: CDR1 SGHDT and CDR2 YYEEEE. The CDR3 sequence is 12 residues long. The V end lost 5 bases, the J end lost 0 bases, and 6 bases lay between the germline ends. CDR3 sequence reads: CASSQSSYEQYF. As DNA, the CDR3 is TGTGCCAGCAGTCAGAGCTCCTACGAGCAGTACTTC. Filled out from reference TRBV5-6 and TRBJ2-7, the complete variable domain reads DAGVTQSPTHLIKTRGQQVTLRCSPKSGHDTVSWYQQALGQGPQFIFQYYEEEERQRGNFPDRFSGHQFPNYSSELNVNALLLGDSALYLCASSQSSYEQYFGPGTRLTVT.

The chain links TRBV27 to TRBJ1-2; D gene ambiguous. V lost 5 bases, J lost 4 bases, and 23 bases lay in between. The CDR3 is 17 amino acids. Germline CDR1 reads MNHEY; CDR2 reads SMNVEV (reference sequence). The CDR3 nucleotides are TGTGCCAGCAGTCCCTCCCTCGCTGTCTCAAGCACCTATGGCTACACCTTC. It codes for CASSPSLAVSSTYGYTF.

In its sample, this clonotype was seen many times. DNA for the CDR3: TGCGCCAGCAGTGAGCTAGCGGGGAGGGGGGAGCTGTTTTTT. Protein sequence: CASSELAGRGELFF. The rearrangement links TRBV10-2 to TRBJ2-2, with TRBD2 matching over 9 bases. Germline loops: CDR1 WSHSY, CDR2 SAAADI. The CDR3 contains 14 residues. J was trimmed by 8 bases and V by 2 bases; bases with no gene match: 3.

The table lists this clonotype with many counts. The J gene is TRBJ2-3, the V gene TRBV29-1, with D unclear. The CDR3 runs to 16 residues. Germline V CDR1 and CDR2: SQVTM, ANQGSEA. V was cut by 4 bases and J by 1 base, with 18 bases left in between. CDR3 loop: CSVAILQIGRTDTQYF. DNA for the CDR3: TGCAGCGTTGCAATATTGCAGATTGGGCGCACAGATACGCAGTATTTT.

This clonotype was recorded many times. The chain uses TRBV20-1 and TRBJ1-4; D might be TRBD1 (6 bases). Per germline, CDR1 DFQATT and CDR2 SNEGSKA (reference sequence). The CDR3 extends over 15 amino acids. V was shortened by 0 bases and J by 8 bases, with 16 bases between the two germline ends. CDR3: CSAREVGAGREKLFF. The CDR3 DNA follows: TGCAGTGCTAGAGAAGTGGGGGCCGGGCGCGAAAAACTGTTTTTT.

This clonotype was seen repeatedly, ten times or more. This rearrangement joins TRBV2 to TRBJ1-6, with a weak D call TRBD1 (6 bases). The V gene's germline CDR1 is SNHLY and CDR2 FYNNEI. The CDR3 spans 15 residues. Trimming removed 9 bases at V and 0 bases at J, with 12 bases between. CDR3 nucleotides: TGTGCCAGTCGAGAACAGGGCTCCTATAATTCACCCCTCCACTTT. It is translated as CASREQGSYNSPLHF.

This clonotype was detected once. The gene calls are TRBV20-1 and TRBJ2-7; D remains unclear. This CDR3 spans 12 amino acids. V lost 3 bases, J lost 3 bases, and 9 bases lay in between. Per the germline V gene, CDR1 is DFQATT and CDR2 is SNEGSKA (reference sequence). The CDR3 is CSASYGDYEQYF. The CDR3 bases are TGCAGTGCTAGTTATGGGGACTACGAGCAGTACTTC.

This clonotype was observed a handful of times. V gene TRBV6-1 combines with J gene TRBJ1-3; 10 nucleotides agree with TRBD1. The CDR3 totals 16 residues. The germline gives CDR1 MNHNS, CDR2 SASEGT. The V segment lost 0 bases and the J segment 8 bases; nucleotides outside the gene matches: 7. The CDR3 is CASSEASGQGLYTIYF. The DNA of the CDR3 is TGTGCCAGCAGTGAAGCGTCGGGACAGGGGTTGTACACCATATATTTT.

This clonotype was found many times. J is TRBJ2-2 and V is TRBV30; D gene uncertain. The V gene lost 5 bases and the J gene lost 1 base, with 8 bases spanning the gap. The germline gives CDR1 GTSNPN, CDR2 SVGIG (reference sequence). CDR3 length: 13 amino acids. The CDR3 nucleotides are TGTGCCTGGTCCAGATTGAACACCGGGGAGCTGTTTTTT. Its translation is CAWSRLNTGELFF.

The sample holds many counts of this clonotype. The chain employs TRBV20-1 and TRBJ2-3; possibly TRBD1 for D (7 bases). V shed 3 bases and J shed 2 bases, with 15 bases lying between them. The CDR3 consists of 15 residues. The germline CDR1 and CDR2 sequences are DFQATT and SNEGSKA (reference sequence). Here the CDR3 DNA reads TGCAGTGCTAGGGTTCCCAGGGGGGACACAGATACGCAGTATTTT. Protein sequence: CSARVPRGDTDTQYF.

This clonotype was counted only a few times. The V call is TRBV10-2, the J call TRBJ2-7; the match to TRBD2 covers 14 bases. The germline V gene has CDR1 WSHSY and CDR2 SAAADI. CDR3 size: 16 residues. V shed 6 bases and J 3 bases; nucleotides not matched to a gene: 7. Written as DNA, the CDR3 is TGCGCCAGCAGAACTGCCGGGACTAGCGGGAGCTACGAGCAGTACTTC. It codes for CASRTAGTSGSYEQYF.

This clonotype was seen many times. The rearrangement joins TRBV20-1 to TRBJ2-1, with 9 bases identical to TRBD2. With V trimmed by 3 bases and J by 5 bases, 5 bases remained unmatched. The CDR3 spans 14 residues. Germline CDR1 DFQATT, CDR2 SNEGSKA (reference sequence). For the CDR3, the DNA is TGCAGTGCTAGTACTAGCGGGTATAACAATGAGCAGTTCTTC. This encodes CSASTSGYNNEQFF.